The clone carrying this T cell receptor beta chain was seen a single time. Sequencing was performed with immunoSEQ multiplex PCR; in TCRdb, only in-frame clones are kept and a portion is missing. Of some 100,000 clones detected, about nine tenths appear once; the ten largest clones hold roughly 2%. This entry is derived from a study of T cell changes during pregnancy in multiple sclerosis. The CDR3 length is 15 residues. From germline, CDR1 is MNHEY and CDR2 SVGAGI. Trimming pared 2 bases from V and 5 bases from J, leaving 15 bases between. This chain links TRBV6-5 with TRBJ2-5; D may be TRBD2 (5 bases). The clonotype originates from a female donor with multiple sclerosis, enrolled in a pregnancy study. Sequenced here: peripheral blood, sampled after pregnancy. CDR3 loop: CASSYGVGVGETQYF. For the CDR3, the DNA is TGTGCCAGCAGTTACGGGGTGGGAGTAGGGGAGACCCAGTACTTC.